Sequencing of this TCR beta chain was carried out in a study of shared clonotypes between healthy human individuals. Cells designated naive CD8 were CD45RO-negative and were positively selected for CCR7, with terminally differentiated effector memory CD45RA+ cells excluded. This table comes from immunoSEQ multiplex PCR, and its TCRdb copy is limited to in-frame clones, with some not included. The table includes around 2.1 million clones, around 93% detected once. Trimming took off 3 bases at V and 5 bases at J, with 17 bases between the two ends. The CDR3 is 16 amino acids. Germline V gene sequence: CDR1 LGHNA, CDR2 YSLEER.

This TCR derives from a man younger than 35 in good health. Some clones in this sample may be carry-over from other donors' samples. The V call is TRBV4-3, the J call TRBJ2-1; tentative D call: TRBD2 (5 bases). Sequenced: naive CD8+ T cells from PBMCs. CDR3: CASSQVLGQVDNEQFF. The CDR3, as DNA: TGCGCCAGCAGCCAGGTACTAGGGCAGGTTGACAATGAGCAGTTCTTC.